What follows is one T cell receptor (beta chain) and its context. Its cognate antigen has yet to be identified. HCMV serostatus was determined by detecting HCMV-specific IgG in serum with a commercial ELISA kit. Ficoll density gradient centrifugation was used to isolate peripheral blood mononuclear cells from blood. Sequencing instrument: Illumina HiSeq 2000. TCR beta cDNA libraries were prepared using 5'RACE template switching, which introduced a universal primer site and unique molecular identifiers. cDNA synthesis was primed from the TCR beta constant segment, followed by two successive PCR amplification steps. Per the original workflow: MIGEC was used to demultiplex reads and group reads by UMI, and MiTCR was used to assemble and quantify clonotypes. To remove erroneous sequences, TCR cDNA sequences were retained only when supported by two or more reads. The tcR package was used for downstream repertoire analysis, with clonotypes matched between fractions based on CDR3 nucleotide sequence plus V segment. VDJmatch was used to annotate antigen specificity against VDJdb, with one amino acid substitution in CDR3 permitted. After reprocessing by TCRdb, each CDR3 protein sequence is one entry, and no DNA is given. The V and J calls and clone size are TCRdb's, not the authors'. The table for this sample records 440,000 or so distinct CDR3 sequences. The ten largest clones take up approximately 7% of the sample.

CDR1 and CDR2, per the germline V gene, are SGHTA and FQGTGA. From the cysteine up to the phenylalanine, the CDR3 has a length of 16 residues. The entry carries no DNA sequence. These data come from a study of T cells expressing NK-cell markers (dated by TCRdb to the early 2020s). For the wider study: TCR beta-chain repertoires were profiled in sorted CD3+CD56+NKG2C+, CD3+CD56+NKG2C- and CD3+CD56-NKG2C+ T-cell subsets from fewer than 10 donors. Among the eight sequenced donors, seven were HCMV-seropositive and one was HCMV-seronegative. The eight sequenced donors were randomly selected healthy volunteers, three men and five women. Sequencing of the libraries produced 2 x 150 bp reads on Illumina HiSeq 2000/2500, MiSeq or NextSeq.

What the study reported, not specific to this receptor: Those dominant clonotypes were again the most abundant among CD3+CD56-NKG2C+ cells in a few donors, at roughly 28.3-65%. Whether the expanded NKG2C-expressing T cell clones were specific for HCMV antigens was left unclear. In several donors, the dominant CD3+CD56+NKG2C+ clonotypes were among the top 10 CD8+ clonotypes and accounted for about 1.0-7.5% of CD8+ T cells.

Here the chain combines TRBV7-3 and TRBJ1-1; there is no DNA to check the TCRdb D call of TRBD1. The TCR sequence derives from a woman aged 18-69 years in good health. Sequencing used blood T cells: a sorted CD56 or NKG2C T cell subset, CD4+ or CD8+ T cells, or bulk PBMC T cells (not recorded which). For the CDR3, the sequence is CASSLSPPGVNTEAFF.